This T cell receptor (beta chain) originates from a study of blood T cells in healthy people across ages. A sample-barcoded 5' primer and a J-beta primer mix were used in a second PCR of roughly 7 to 11 cycles. Template switching added a 12-random-nucleotide identifier to every cDNA molecule. MiXCR was run by TCRdb on the 5' RACE reads, yielding one entry per CDR3 protein. The table lists about 1.5 million distinct CDR3 sequences, roughly two fifths of them singletons. This clonotype has only a few counts. Its antigen remains unidentified. Samples had at least 6.5 million PBMCs isolated from them. Regarding the study as a whole: Naive CD4+ cells and diversity were both higher in long-lived donors than in aged donors. Older age coincided with a roughly linear decline in TCR beta diversity per million T cells.

This sequence originates from a woman younger than 35 in good health. The sequenced sample was blood.

The CDR3, as DNA: TGTGCCACCAGTGAAGGGAGGGTTCAGCCCCAGCATTTT. Protein: CATSEGRVQPQHF. V and J are TRBV24-1 and TRBJ1-5; the D is unclear. V lost 4 bases to trimming and J lost 6 bases, with 9 bases between them. Germline loops: CDR1 KGHDR, CDR2 SFDVKD. The CDR3 runs 13 residues.